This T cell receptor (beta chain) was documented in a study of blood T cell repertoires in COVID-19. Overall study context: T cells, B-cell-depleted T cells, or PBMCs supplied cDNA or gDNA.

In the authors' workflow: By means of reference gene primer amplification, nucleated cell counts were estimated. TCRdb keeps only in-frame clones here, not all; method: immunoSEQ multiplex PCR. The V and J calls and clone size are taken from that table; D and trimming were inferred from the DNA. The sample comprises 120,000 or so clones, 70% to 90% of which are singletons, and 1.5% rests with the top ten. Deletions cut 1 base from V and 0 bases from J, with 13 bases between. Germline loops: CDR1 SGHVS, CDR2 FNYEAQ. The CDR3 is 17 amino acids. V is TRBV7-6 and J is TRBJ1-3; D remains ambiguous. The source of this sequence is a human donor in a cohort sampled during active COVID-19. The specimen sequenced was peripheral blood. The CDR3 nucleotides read TGTGCCAGCAGCTTAGGTTCAGGCCTAGCCTCTGGAAACACCATATATTTT. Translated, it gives CASSLGSGLASGNTIYF.